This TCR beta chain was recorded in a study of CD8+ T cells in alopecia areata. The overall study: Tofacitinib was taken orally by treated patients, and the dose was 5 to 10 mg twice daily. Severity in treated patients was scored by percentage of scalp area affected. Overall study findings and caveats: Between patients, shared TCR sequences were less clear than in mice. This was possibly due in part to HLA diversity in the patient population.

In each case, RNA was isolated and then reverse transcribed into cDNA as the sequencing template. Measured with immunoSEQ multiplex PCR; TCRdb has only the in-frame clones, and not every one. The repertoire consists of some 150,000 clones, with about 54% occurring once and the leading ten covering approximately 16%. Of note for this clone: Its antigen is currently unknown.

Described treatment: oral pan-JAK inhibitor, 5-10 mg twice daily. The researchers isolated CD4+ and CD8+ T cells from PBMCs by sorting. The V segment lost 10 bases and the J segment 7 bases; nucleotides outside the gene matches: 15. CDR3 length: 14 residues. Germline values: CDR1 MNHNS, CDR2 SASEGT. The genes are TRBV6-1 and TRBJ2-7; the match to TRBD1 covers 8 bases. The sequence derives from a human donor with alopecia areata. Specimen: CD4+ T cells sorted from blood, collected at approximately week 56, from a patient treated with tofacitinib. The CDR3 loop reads CAIRTGTGVEEQYF. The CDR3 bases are TGTGCCATCCGAACCGGGACAGGCGTTGAAGAGCAGTACTTC.